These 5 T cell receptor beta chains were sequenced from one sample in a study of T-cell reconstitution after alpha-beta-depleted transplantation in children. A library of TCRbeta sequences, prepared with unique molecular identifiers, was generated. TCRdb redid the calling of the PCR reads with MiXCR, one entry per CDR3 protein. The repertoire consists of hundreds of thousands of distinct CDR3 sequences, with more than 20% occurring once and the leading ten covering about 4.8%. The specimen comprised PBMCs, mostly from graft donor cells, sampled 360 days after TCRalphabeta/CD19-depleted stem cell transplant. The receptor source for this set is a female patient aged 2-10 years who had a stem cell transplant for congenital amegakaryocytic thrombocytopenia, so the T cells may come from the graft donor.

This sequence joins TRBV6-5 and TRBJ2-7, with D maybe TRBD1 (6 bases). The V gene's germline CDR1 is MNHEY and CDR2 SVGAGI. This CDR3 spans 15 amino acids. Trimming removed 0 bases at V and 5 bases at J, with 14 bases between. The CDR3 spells CASSYSVYRVHEQYF. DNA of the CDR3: TGTGCCAGCAGTTACTCGGTATACAGGGTCCACGAGCAGTACTTC.

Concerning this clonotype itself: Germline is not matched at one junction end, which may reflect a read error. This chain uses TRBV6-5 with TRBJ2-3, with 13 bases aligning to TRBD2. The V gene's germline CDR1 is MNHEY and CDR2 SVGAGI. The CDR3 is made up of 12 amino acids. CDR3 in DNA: TGTGCCAGCAGTACCGGGACTAGCGGGGTCCATTTT. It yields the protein CASSTGTSGVHF.

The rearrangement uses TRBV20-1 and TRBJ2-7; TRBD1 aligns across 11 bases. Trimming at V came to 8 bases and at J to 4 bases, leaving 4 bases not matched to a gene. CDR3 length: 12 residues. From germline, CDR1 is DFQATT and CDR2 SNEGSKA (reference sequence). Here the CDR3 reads CSRTGGKYEQYF. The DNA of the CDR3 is TGCAGTAGGACAGGGGGCAAATACGAGCAGTACTTC.

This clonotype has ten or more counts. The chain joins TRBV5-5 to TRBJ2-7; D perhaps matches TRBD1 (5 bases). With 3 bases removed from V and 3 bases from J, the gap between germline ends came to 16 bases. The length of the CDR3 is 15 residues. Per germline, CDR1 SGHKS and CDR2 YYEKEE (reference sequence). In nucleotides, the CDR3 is TGTGCCAGCAGCTCGACAGACCCACCACACTACGAGCAGTACTTC. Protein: CASSSTDPPHYEQYF.

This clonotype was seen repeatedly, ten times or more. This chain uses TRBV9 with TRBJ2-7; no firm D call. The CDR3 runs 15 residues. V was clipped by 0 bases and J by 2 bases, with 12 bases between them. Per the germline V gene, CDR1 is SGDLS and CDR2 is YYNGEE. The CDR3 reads CASSVGPSPTYEQYF. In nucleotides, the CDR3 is TGTGCCAGCAGCGTAGGTCCTTCACCTACCTACGAGCAGTACTTC.